The 18 T cell receptor beta chains presented below share a single source sample, sequenced in a study of metastatic and nonmetastatic thyroid tumors. TCRdb reanalyzed the PCR reads via MiXCR. The sample includes about 30,000 clones, 20% of them seen just once. Thyroid surgery had not been preceded by any treatment in any patient. Material: blood. These TCRs come from a female donor with papillary thyroid cancer or a benign thyroid nodule (not recorded which). Some clones in this sample may be carry-over from other donors' samples.

At least ten counts were recorded for this clone. The chain employs TRBV6-1 and TRBJ2-5, with D uncertain. This CDR3 contains 11 residues. Germline CDR1 and CDR2: MNHNS and SASEGT. The V end was cut by 7 bases, the J end by 2 bases, with 5 bases between. The CDR3 nucleotides are TGTGCCAGCACGCAACAAGAGACCCAGTACTTC. It specifies CASTQQETQYF.

The CDR3 is CASSLESGDTQYF. The CDR3 DNA reads TGTGCCAGCAGCTTAGAGTCAGGAGATACGCAGTATTTT. J is TRBJ2-3 and V is TRBV11-3; D uncertain. The CDR3 runs to 13 residues. Trimming took 0 bases from V and 5 from J, leaving 6 bases between them. Germline V gene data show CDR1 as SGHNT and CDR2 as YENEEA.

This clone was recorded a few times. The rearrangement uses TRBV20-1 and TRBJ1-1; no definite D call. The CDR3 is 16 residues long. Germline CDR1 and CDR2: DFQATT and SNEGSKA (reference sequence). Trimming cost V 2 bases and J 5 bases, with 21 bases left between them. CDR3 amino acids: CSARNGLQVTGTEAFF. DNA of the CDR3: TGCAGTGCTAGAAACGGACTTCAGGTAACGGGGACTGAAGCTTTCTTT.

In its sample, this clone was seen a few times. The chain joins TRBV6-2 or TRBV6-3 to TRBJ2-5; perhaps TRBD2 as D (6 bases). Germline lookup yields CDR1 MNHEY and CDR2 SVGEGT. V lost 5 bases to trimming and J lost 5 bases, with 18 bases between them. This CDR3 has 15 amino acids. The CDR3 loop is CASSQQVTSLETQYF. The CDR3 DNA reads as TGTGCCAGCAGTCAACAGGTGACTAGTCTGGAGACCCAGTACTTC.

This clone was observed at least ten times. The gene calls are TRBV29-1 and TRBJ1-1; 7 nucleotides agree with TRBD1. CDR1 SQVTM and CDR2 ANQGSEA come from the germline V gene. The CDR3 is 15 amino acids. V was clipped by 6 bases and J by 1 base; unmatched bases: 11. The CDR3 DNA follows: TGCAGCGTGAAGGGGGAGGACAGGAGGAACACTGAAGCTTTCTTT. It encodes CSVKGEDRRNTEAFF. Drawing the rest from reference TRBV29-1 and TRBJ1-1, the complete variable domain is SAVISQKPSRDICQRGTSLTIQCQVDSQVTMMFWYRQQPGQSLTLIATANQGSEATYESGFVIDKFPISRPNLTFSTLTVSNMSPEDSSIYLCSVKGEDRRNTEAFFGQGTRLTVV.

This clone showed up many times. This rearrangement joins TRBV7-2 to TRBJ1-3; D perhaps matches TRBD1 (5 bases). The germline CDR1 and CDR2 sequences are SGHTA and FQGNSA. The CDR3 sequence is 15 residues long. Deletions cut 5 bases from V and 0 bases from J, with 11 bases between. This chain's CDR3 is CASSTDSFSGNTIYF. Here the CDR3 DNA reads TGTGCCAGCAGCACTGACAGTTTCTCTGGAAACACCATATATTTT. Variable domain in full (rest from reference TRBV7-2 and TRBJ1-3): GAGVSQSPSNKVTEKGKDVELRCDPISGHTALYWYRQSLGQGLEFLIYFQGNSAPDKSGLPSDRFSAERTGGSVSTLTIQRTQQEDSAVYLCASSTDSFSGNTIYFGEGSWLTVV.

This clone was recorded at least ten times. This chain uses TRBV7-6 with TRBJ1-4; 7 bases are shared with TRBD1. Germline CDR1 SGHVS, CDR2 FNYEAQ. After removal of 3 bases from V and 0 bases from J, the junction contained 10 bases not matched to a gene. The CDR3 runs to 18 residues. The CDR3, as DNA: TGTGCCAGCAGCTTTTTAAGGGACAGTGACGCAACTAATGAAAAACTGTTTTTT. Encoded protein: CASSFLRDSDATNEKLFF.

This clone was counted ten times or more. The rearrangement joins TRBV12-3 or TRBV12-4 to TRBJ2-5; a weak D match, TRBD2 (7 bases). V was cut by 8 bases and J by 4 bases, with 14 bases left in between. The CDR3 covers 13 residues. The CDR3 loop reads CASGPGGLETQYF. Written as DNA, the CDR3 is TGTGCCAGCGGTCCCGGGGGGCTAGAGACCCAGTACTTC.

This clone counts as medium-sized (0.01 to 0.1%). CDR3 region: CASSQKGGLAGANEQFF. CDR3 DNA sequence: TGTGCCAGCAGCCAAAAGGGTGGATTAGCGGGGGCCAATGAGCAGTTCTTC. The rearrangement joins TRBV7-3 to TRBJ2-1, with 9 nucleotides matching TRBD2. Trimming removed 5 bases from V and 6 bases from J; junction bases left unmatched: 14. The CDR3 is made up of 17 amino acids. Germline lookup yields CDR1 SGHTA and CDR2 FQGTGA.

This chain connects TRBV4-2 to TRBJ1-2; 8 bases match TRBD1. There are 15 residues in the CDR3. Germline CDR1 LGHNA, CDR2 YNFKEQ. Unmatched junction bases numbered 11, after V lost 3 bases and J lost 8 bases. The CDR3 sequence is CASSQAGTGAGGYTF. As DNA, the CDR3 is TGTGCCAGCAGCCAGGCCGGGACAGGCGCCGGGGGCTACACCTTC.

The rearrangement joins TRBV9 to TRBJ2-3; perhaps TRBD2 as D (6 bases). CDR1 and CDR2 from the germline V gene are SGDLS and YYNGEE. The CDR3 is made up of 14 amino acids. V lost 9 bases to trimming and J lost 1 base, with 15 bases between them. The CDR3 DNA is TGTGCCACCACAGTAGCGGCACGCACAGATACGCAGTATTTT. Its translation: CATTVAARTDTQYF.

This clone has a count of ten or more. The J gene is TRBJ1-4, the V gene TRBV6-1; TRBD1 is a possible D gene (5 bases). Germline V gene data show CDR1 as MNHNS and CDR2 as SASEGT. The germline V and J ends were trimmed by 6 bases and 3 bases, with 11 bases remaining between them. This CDR3 comprises 14 residues. The CDR3 DNA is TGTGCCAGCAGGGGGACCGCGGCTAATGAAAAACTGTTTTTT. The encoded protein is CASRGTAANEKLFF.

This chain's CDR3 is CAISEVGDREGGYTF. The CDR3 DNA is TGTGCCATCAGTGAGGTCGGGGACAGGGAGGGAGGCTACACCTTC. V is TRBV10-3 and J is TRBJ1-2, with 9 bases aligning to TRBD1. The CDR3 covers 15 residues. Germline V gives CDR1 ENHRY, CDR2 SYGVKD. With 2 bases clipped from V and 8 bases from J, the junction kept 9 bases outside the gene matches.

Remarks on this clone: A single base separates this from a much larger clone, so it may be a read error. The V gene is TRBV27, the J gene TRBJ1-2; maybe TRBD1 (5 bases). CDR1 MNHEY and CDR2 SMNVEV come from the germline V gene (reference sequence). The CDR3 length is 16 residues. The CDR3 DNA sequence: TGTGCCAGCAGTTTATCTGTTGGGGACGGAAACTATCGCTACACCTTC. Translated: CASSLSVGDGNYRYTF.

This clone was observed at least ten times. This chain links TRBV29-1 with TRBJ1-2; TRBD1 might be the D (6 bases). Germline CDR1 and CDR2: SQVTM and ANQGSEA. The ends were cut back, 2 bases at V and 8 bases at J, with 15 bases in the middle. This CDR3 region has 13 residues. In DNA form, the CDR3 reads TGCAGCGTTGAATTATGGGGGCTGGGGGGCTACACCTTC. Amino acid sequence: CSVELWGLGGYTF.

This clone occurred many times. The chain couples TRBV29-1 to TRBJ1-1; 12 nucleotides agree with TRBD1. Germline values: CDR1 SQVTM, CDR2 ANQGSEA. The CDR3 totals 15 residues. The trim removed 7 bases at V and 1 base at J, leaving 7 bases unmatched. The CDR3 DNA reads TGCAGCGGGGAGGGGACAGGGGGCCGGAACACTGAAGCTTTCTTT. It yields the protein CSGEGTGGRNTEAFF.

Ten or more counts support this clone. The rearrangement links TRBV18 to TRBJ1-1, with 7 bases identical to TRBD1. This CDR3 is built from 13 residues. With 0 bases clipped from V and 11 bases from J, the junction kept 6 bases outside the gene matches. CDR1 is KGHSH, CDR2 LQKENI, per germline. The chain's CDR3 is CASSPPRGREAFF. The CDR3 DNA follows: TGTGCCAGCTCACCACCGAGGGGGCGTGAGGCTTTCTTT. Supplemented by reference TRBV18 and TRBJ1-1, the full variable domain reads NAGVMQNPRHLVRRRGQEARLRCSPMKGHSHVYWYRQLPEEGLKFMVYLQKENIIDESGMPKERFSAEFPKEGPSILRIQQVVRGDSAAYFCASSPPRGREAFFGQGTRLTVV.

This clone was seen ten or more times. The chain couples TRBV30 to TRBJ2-7; TRBD2 aligns across 13 bases. This CDR3 is built from 15 residues. CDR1 is GTSNPN and CDR2 is SVGIG in the germline V gene (reference sequence). Trimming removed 4 bases from V and 3 bases from J; junction bases left unmatched: 6. CDR3 nucleotides: TGTGCCTGGAAGACTAGCGGGGGGCCCCACTACGAGCAGTACTTC. Translated, it gives CAWKTSGGPHYEQYF.